This section outlines one TCR beta chain sequence together with its context. Antigen unknown. This sample was taken from a study of cytomegalovirus exposure and HLA in healthy donors. Turning to the study itself: Falling in the Caucasian-associated ancestry cluster were about four fifths of under 500 genotyped donors. General observations from the study: In a later analysis, at a false discovery rate of 0.05, about 17,000 TCR beta sequences matched HLA alleles. Altogether, 150 to 200 TCR beta chains were recorded as cytomegalovirus-associated.

The CDR3 consists of 14 residues. Per the germline V gene, CDR1 is MNHEY and CDR2 is SVGAGI. J gave up 10 bases and V 7 bases, and 9 bases lay outside the gene matches. Primers included in the PCR were 60 Vbeta and 13 Jbeta primers. Clones were sequenced by immunoSEQ multiplex PCR, and TCRdb holds only the in-frame ones, with some missing. The sample holds more than 90,000 clones; around 85% are singletons and the top ten take less than 5%. V is TRBV6-5 and J is TRBJ1-6, with 8 bases lining up with TRBD1. Source material: PBMCs. The sequence derives from a man younger than 45 in good health and CMV-seronegative. This CDR3 is CASNNRGNQSPLHF. In DNA form, the CDR3 reads TGTGCCAGCAACAACAGGGGGAATCAATCACCCCTCCACTTT.